A single sample is the source of the 31 T cell receptor beta chains below, sequenced in a study of blood T cell repertoires in COVID-19. The repertoire was sequenced with immunoSEQ multiplex PCR; TCRdb's copy has only in-frame clones and lacks some. The sample carries about 230,000 clones, around 92% recorded once. The sequenced material came from PBMCs or T cells enriched from blood (not recorded which). These TCRs come from a woman aged 25 to 39 with acute COVID-19.

The chain joins TRBV6-5 to TRBJ1-2; TRBD1 agrees at 9 bases. V was clipped by 8 bases and J by 5 bases; unmatched bases: 3. Per the germline V gene, CDR1 is MNHEY and CDR2 is SVGAGI. This CDR3 has 12 residues. The CDR3 coding sequence is TGTGCCAGCGGCGGGACAGGGTATGGCTACACCTTC. This translates into CASGGTGYGYTF.

The genes are TRBV24-1 and TRBJ2-5, with TRBD1 matching 7 bases. Trimming cost V 1 base and J 0 bases; bases outside gene matches: 4. Germline assignment: CDR1 KGHDR and CDR2 SFDVKD. CDR3 size: 16 residues. The CDR3 loop is CATSDFGQEYQETQYF. CDR3 sequence (DNA): TGTGCCACCAGTGATTTTGGACAGGAGTACCAAGAGACCCAGTACTTC.

The chain employs TRBV5-1 and TRBJ1-5; tentatively, D is TRBD1 (5 bases). CDR3 length equals 16 residues. CDR1 SGHRS and CDR2 YFSETQ come from the germline V gene. V dropped 0 bases and J dropped 7 bases, with 17 bases sitting between them. The CDR3 is CASSLVGGGFPQPQHF. The CDR3 bases are TGCGCCAGCAGCTTGGTTGGCGGGGGGTTCCCCCAGCCCCAGCATTTT.

The rearrangement joins TRBV9 to TRBJ2-2; TRBD2 aligns across 7 bases. V shed 10 bases and J 3 bases; nucleotides not matched to a gene: 6. There are 13 residues in the CDR3. CDR1 and CDR2 from the germline V gene are SGDLS and YYNGEE. The CDR3 loop is CASRGRDTGELFF. The DNA of the CDR3 is TGTGCCTCCAGAGGGAGGGACACCGGGGAGCTGTTTTTT.

V usage is TRBV7-9 and J usage is TRBJ2-1; TRBD2 aligns across 14 bases. The germline CDR1 and CDR2 sequences are SEHNR and FQNEAQ (reference sequence). This CDR3 has 18 residues. V shed 5 bases, J shed 1 base, and the junction held 7 bases outside the gene matches. The DNA for the CDR3 is TGTGCCAGCAGCCCGACTAGCGGGGGGGCCGTTTCCTACAATGAGCAGTTCTTC. It codes for CASSPTSGGAVSYNEQFF.

As for this clone: The sample holds other DNA sequences that translate to the same CDR3. The rearrangement joins TRBV5-1 to TRBJ2-7, with 8 positions matching TRBD1. Germline trimming cut 0 bases from V and 2 bases from J; bases unmatched to any gene: 4. This CDR3 region has 15 residues. Germline values: CDR1 SGHRS, CDR2 YFSETQ. The CDR3, as DNA: TGCGCCAGCAGCTTGGGTCAGGGGGCGGCCTACGAGCAGTACTTC. It encodes CASSLGQGAAYEQYF.

V usage is TRBV30 and J usage is TRBJ2-7; 7 bases fit TRBD2. Germline trimming cut 0 bases from V and 6 bases from J; bases unmatched to any gene: 2. Germline lookup yields CDR1 GTSNPN and CDR2 SVGIG (reference sequence). The length of the CDR3 is 12 residues. The CDR3 DNA reads as TGTGCCTGGAGTGTAGCGGGATTCGAGCAGTACTTC. Protein sequence: CAWSVAGFEQYF.

This sequence joins TRBV27 and TRBJ2-2, with TRBD1 as a possible D gene (6 bases). The germline gives CDR1 MNHEY, CDR2 SMNVEV (reference sequence). This CDR3 is built from 15 residues. The V end was cut by 4 bases, the J end by 3 bases, with 12 bases between. Here the CDR3 reads CASSWVQGYTGELFF. In DNA form, the CDR3 reads TGTGCCAGCAGTTGGGTACAGGGTTACACCGGGGAGCTGTTTTTT.

This clone appeared a single time. The CDR3 here is CASSKGGPNQYSNQPQHF. The CDR3, as DNA: TGTGCCAGCAGCAAAGGGGGCCCCAACCAATATAGCAATCAGCCCCAGCATTTT. The chain couples TRBV7-8 to TRBJ1-5; TRBD1 matches at 7 bases. Germline V CDR1 and CDR2: SGHVS, FQNEAQ. This CDR3 is 18 amino acids long. V lost 5 bases to trimming and J lost 0 bases; unmatched junction nucleotides: 13.

The rearrangement joins TRBV30 to TRBJ2-2; D is unresolved. Trimming took off 2 bases at V and 4 bases at J, with 5 bases between the two ends. The CDR3 length is 12 residues. The V gene's germline CDR1 is GTSNPN and CDR2 SVGIG (reference sequence). In nucleotides, the CDR3 is TGTGCCTGGAGTCCCTTCACCGGGGAGCTGTTTTTT. It yields the protein CAWSPFTGELFF.

The chain employs TRBV18 and TRBJ1-1; 11 nucleotides agree with TRBD1. The CDR3 has 17 amino acids. Trimming took 9 bases from V and 8 from J; bases not matched to a gene: 20. CDR1 is KGHSH and CDR2 is LQKENI in the germline V gene. The CDR3 loop is CASQKSPRGTGGREAFF. For the CDR3, the DNA is TGTGCCAGTCAAAAAAGCCCGAGGGGGACAGGGGGTAGAGAAGCTTTCTTT.

The gene calls are TRBV7-2 and TRBJ2-5; a possible D gene is TRBD2 (6 bases). The V gene's germline CDR1 is SGHTA and CDR2 FQGNSA. The CDR3 is made up of 16 amino acids. V was trimmed by 0 bases and J by 3 bases, leaving 14 bases between them. The CDR3 sequence: CASSLAGLPVEETQYF. The CDR3 DNA follows: TGTGCCAGCAGCTTAGCCGGACTACCTGTGGAAGAGACCCAGTACTTC.

The chain carries TRBV29-1 and TRBJ1-1, with D maybe TRBD1 (6 bases). Germline V gives CDR1 SQVTM, CDR2 ANQGSEA. Trimming took off 7 bases at V and 0 bases at J, with 12 bases between the two ends. There are 13 residues in the CDR3. CDR3 sequence reads: CSAPRGMNTEAFF. The CDR3 nucleotides read TGCAGCGCCCCCAGGGGAATGAACACTGAAGCTTTCTTT.

The chain employs TRBV29-1 and TRBJ2-7; 9 bases match TRBD2. Looked up from germline, CDR1 is SQVTM and CDR2 is ANQGSEA. The CDR3 has 13 amino acids. The junction had 5 bases not matched to a gene; V was cut back by 4 bases and J by 4 bases. Written as DNA, the CDR3 is TGCAGCGTTGGGGGCGGGAGGGAATACGAGCAGTACTTC. This encodes CSVGGGREYEQYF.

This clone was recorded only once. The chain uses TRBV30 and TRBJ1-5; 7 positions agree with TRBD1. Germline trimming cut 2 bases from V and 7 bases from J; bases unmatched to any gene: 11. The CDR3 loop spans 15 amino acids. From germline, CDR1 is GTSNPN and CDR2 SVGIG (reference sequence). For the CDR3, the DNA is TGTGCCTGGAGTAACCCAGGGGGGCGAGGGCAGCCCCAGCATTTT. It codes for CAWSNPGGRGQPQHF.

This clone was seen only a few times. The chain links TRBV7-7 to TRBJ2-5; 9 bases map to TRBD1. From germline, CDR1 is SSHAT and CDR2 FNYEAQ (reference sequence). The V segment lost 4 bases and the J segment 5 bases; nucleotides outside the gene matches: 8. The CDR3 length is 15 residues. The CDR3 DNA sequence: TGTGCCAGCAGCTCCGGGACAGGGTCTGTGGAGACCCAGTACTTC. It codes for CASSSGTGSVETQYF.

The rearrangement uses TRBV4-3 and TRBJ1-5; 8 bases are shared with TRBD1. CDR3 length equals 13 residues. Germline loops: CDR1 LGHNA, CDR2 YSLEER. V was clipped by 1 base and J by 7 bases; unmatched bases: 0. CDR3 DNA: TGCGCCAGCAGCCAAGGGACAGGGCAGCCCCAGCATTTT. Translated, it gives CASSQGTGQPQHF.

The table lists this clone with a few counts. The V call is TRBV28, the J call TRBJ1-6, with TRBD1 matching over 8 bases. CDR1 is MDHEN, CDR2 SYDVKM, per germline. The CDR3 covers 14 residues. After removal of 5 bases from V and 8 bases from J, the junction contained 5 bases not matched to a gene. Here the CDR3 reads CASSTGTGHSPLHF. Here the CDR3 DNA reads TGTGCCAGCAGTACCGGGACAGGCCATTCACCCCTCCACTTT.

The chain couples TRBV19 to TRBJ1-4; D unclear. The germline V and J ends were trimmed by 5 bases and 3 bases, with 16 bases remaining between them. The germline V gene has CDR1 LNHDA and CDR2 SQIVND (reference sequence). The CDR3 consists of 16 residues. CDR3 region: CASSWSGTVPNEKLFF. DNA of the CDR3: TGTGCCAGTAGTTGGTCAGGTACCGTCCCTAATGAAAAACTGTTTTTT.

The chain joins TRBV9 to TRBJ1-2; a possible D gene is TRBD1 (5 bases). With 0 bases removed from V and 5 bases from J, the gap between germline ends came to 11 bases. Germline assignment: CDR1 SGDLS and CDR2 YYNGEE. There are 14 residues in the CDR3. The CDR3 spells CASSVEAGPYGYTF. The CDR3 DNA follows: TGTGCCAGCAGCGTAGAGGCAGGGCCATATGGCTACACCTTC.

This clone has just one count. The chain recombines TRBV19 with TRBJ1-1, with D uncertain. V lost 6 bases to trimming and J lost 0 bases, with 8 bases between them. The CDR3 length is 13 residues. CDR1 and CDR2 from the germline V gene are LNHDA and SQIVND (reference sequence). CDR3 in DNA: TGTGCCAGTAGCCAGACACTGAACACTGAAGCTTTCTTT. Encoded protein: CASSQTLNTEAFF.

J is TRBJ2-7 and V is TRBV27; tentative D call: TRBD1 (5 bases). CDR3 length: 14 amino acids. Germline V CDR1 and CDR2: MNHEY, SMNVEV (reference sequence). The germline V and J ends were trimmed by 2 bases and 2 bases, with 10 bases remaining between them. CDR3 DNA: TGTGCCAGCAGTTTAATCCAGGGCCCCTACGAGCAGTACTTC. As protein: CASSLIQGPYEQYF.

The CDR3 reads CASSSGQGVAEAFF. CDR3 DNA: TGTGCCAGCAGCTCCGGACAGGGCGTCGCTGAAGCTTTCTTT. V and J are TRBV5-6 and TRBJ1-1; 8 bases match TRBD1. Per the germline V gene, CDR1 is SGHDT and CDR2 is YYEEEE. The CDR3 extends over 14 amino acids. V gave up 3 bases and J gave up 6 bases; unmatched junction bases: 7.

The chain employs TRBV5-4 and TRBJ1-4; TRBD1 matches 8 bases. The CDR3 is made up of 13 amino acids. J was trimmed by 7 bases and V by 4 bases; bases with no gene match: 3. CDR1 SGHNT and CDR2 YYREEE come from the germline V gene (reference sequence). Here the CDR3 DNA reads TGTGCCAGCAGCCCAGGGGGCACTGAAAAACTGTTTTTT. Translation gives CASSPGGTEKLFF. The whole variable domain, filled in from reference TRBV5-4 and TRBJ1-4, reads ETGVTQSPTHLIKTRGQQVTLRCSSQSGHNTVSWYQQALGQGPQFIFQYYREEENGRGNFPPRFSGLQFPNYSSELNVNALELDDSALYLCASSPGGTEKLFFGSGTQLSVL.

The chain is built from TRBV19 and TRBJ1-1; 7 positions match TRBD1. Unmatched junction bases numbered 6, after V lost 6 bases and J lost 5 bases. CDR1 is LNHDA, CDR2 SQIVND, per germline (reference sequence). CDR3 length: 13 amino acids. The CDR3 protein is CASSPDRETEAFF. The CDR3 nucleotides are TGTGCCAGTAGCCCAGACAGGGAAACTGAAGCTTTCTTT.

CDR3: CASSQYMNRDIFYEQYF. The CDR3, as DNA: TGCGCCAGCAGCCAATACATGAACCGGGACATTTTTTACGAGCAGTACTTC. The chain is built from TRBV4-1 and TRBJ2-7, with a possible D match to TRBD1 (6 bases). This CDR3 has 17 residues. Germline CDR1 reads MGHRA; CDR2 reads YSYEKL. Trimming left V 2 bases short and J 4 bases short, with 21 bases between.

This clone has just one count. The chain joins TRBV30 to TRBJ1-5, with a possible D match to TRBD1 (5 bases). Germline V gene lookup returns CDR1 GTSNPN and CDR2 SVGIG (reference sequence). Deletions cut 1 base from V and 6 bases from J, with 16 bases between. CDR3 length: 15 amino acids. CDR3 sequence (DNA): TGTGCCTGGAGTGGAGGTGTAACGGGGGGTCAGCCCCAGCATTTT. It translates to CAWSGGVTGGQPQHF.

CDR3 sequence (DNA): TGTGCCAGCAGCCTAACCTCTCGGACTAGCGCAGATACGCAGTATTTT. It yields the protein CASSLTSRTSADTQYF. The chain uses TRBV7-8 and TRBJ2-3, with 9 bases matching TRBD2. Germline values: CDR1 SGHVS, CDR2 FQNEAQ. V trimming: 5 bases; J trimming: 4 bases; junction bases outside the gene matches: 10. The CDR3 covers 16 residues.

The chain carries TRBV6-5 and TRBJ1-4; no definite D call. This CDR3 contains 15 residues. CDR1 and CDR2 from the germline V gene are MNHEY and SVGAGI. Trimming removed 6 bases at V and 3 bases at J, with 14 bases between. CDR3 bases: TGTGCCAGCAGCGTTGGCCGGCGGGCTAATGAAAAACTGTTTTTT. Protein product: CASSVGRRANEKLFF.

The chain is built from TRBV15 and TRBJ2-5; D gene ambiguous. This CDR3 is 14 amino acids long. V was pared by 3 bases and J by 5 bases, with 13 bases between. In germline, CDR1 is LNHNV, CDR2 YYDKDF (reference sequence). The CDR3 nucleotides are TGTGCCACCAGCAGTACCAACACCGGGGAGACCCAGTACTTC. It codes for CATSSTNTGETQYF.

This clone was picked up one time. The chain employs TRBV9 and TRBJ2-7, with a tentative D call TRBD1 (5 bases). The CDR3 extends over 14 amino acids. Trimming left V 3 bases short and J 0 bases short, with 10 bases between. CDR1 and CDR2 (germline): SGDLS, YYNGEE. CDR3 amino acids: CASSADTFSYEQYF. In nucleotides, the CDR3 is TGTGCCAGCAGCGCGGACACTTTCTCCTACGAGCAGTACTTC.